This T cell receptor beta chain came from a study of radiation and T cells in renal cell carcinoma. Study-level background: Nephrectomy followed 15 Gy stereotactic body radiation by 4 weeks. Study observations and caveats: Without pretreatment biopsies, baseline tumor clonotype presence was undetermined. In blood, top tumor clones expanded by 2 weeks, shrinking by 4.

Trimming removed 3 bases from V and 5 bases from J, with 16 bases in between. Germline loops: CDR1 MGHDK, CDR2 SYGVNS. The length of the CDR3 is 15 residues. Concerning this clone itself: The antigen is undetermined.

TCRdb keeps only in-frame clones here, not all; method: immunoSEQ multiplex PCR. Of about 130,000 clones listed, about four fifths are singletons. Time point denoted: baseline pretreatment blood. Treatment in this sample: 15 Gy SBRT to primary tumor, nephrectomy 4 weeks later. Blood was sampled at baseline, 2 weeks and 4 weeks after SBRT. The chain links TRBV25-1 to TRBJ2-5; D uncertain. This specimen consisted of blood, obtained from a patient whose treatment included radiotherapy and nephrectomy. The clonotype comes from a woman in her sixties or seventies with renal cell carcinoma. CDR3 protein: CASSEVGLVTETQYF. The CDR3 region has the DNA TGTGCCAGCAGTGAGGTAGGGTTGGTGACGGAGACCCAGTACTTC.